Listed below are T cell receptor beta chains from one sample, sequenced in a study of radiation and T cells in renal cell carcinoma. Sequencing used immunoSEQ multiplex PCR; TCRdb keeps in-frame clones, though not all of them. The table has about 130,000 clones, about 88% seen once. The sequenced sample was blood, obtained from a patient whose treatment included radiotherapy and nephrectomy. The source of these receptors is a woman in her 70s with renal cell carcinoma. The CDR3 runs from the conserved cysteine through the conserved F or W. Fields, in order: J gene, V gene, D gene, CDR3 protein, CDR3 DNA. A D gene is named only where the DNA matches it firmly.

J gene: TRBJ2-7; V gene: TRBV7-2; D gene: -; CDR3 protein: CASSPPGYEQYF; CDR3 DNA: TGTGCCAGCAGCCCCCCGGGCTACGAGCAGTACTTC
J gene: TRBJ2-7; V gene: TRBV15; D gene: -; CDR3 protein: CATSRDGDSYEQYF; CDR3 DNA: TGTGCCACCAGCAGAGATGGGGACTCCTACGAGCAGTACTTC
J gene: TRBJ2-1; V gene: TRBV7-3; D gene: -; CDR3 protein: CASSLGNEQFF; CDR3 DNA: TGTGCCAGCAGCTTAGGCAATGAGCAGTTCTTC
J gene: TRBJ1-2; V gene: TRBV4-3; D gene: -; CDR3 protein: CASSQGSQANYGYTF; CDR3 DNA: TGCGCCAGCAGCCAAGGCTCACAGGCTAACTATGGCTACACCTTC
J gene: TRBJ1-2; V gene: TRBV7-2; D gene: TRBD1; CDR3 protein: CASSLGDRVGYGYTF; CDR3 DNA: TGTGCCAGCAGCTTAGGGGACAGGGTGGGCTATGGCTACACCTTC
J gene: TRBJ2-6; V gene: TRBV19; D gene: -; CDR3 protein: CASIDSSGANVLTF; CDR3 DNA: TGTGCCAGTATTGACAGCTCTGGGGCCAACGTCCTGACTTTC
J gene: TRBJ1-1; V gene: TRBV27; D gene: -; CDR3 protein: CASRTWGAETEAFF; CDR3 DNA: TGTGCCAGCAGGACCTGGGGGGCTGAGACTGAAGCTTTCTTT
J gene: TRBJ2-7; V gene: TRBV6-1; D gene: -; CDR3 protein: CASSATDSSYEQYF; CDR3 DNA: TGTGCCAGCAGTGCCACTGACAGCTCCTACGAGCAGTACTTC
J gene: TRBJ1-1; V gene: TRBV5-4; D gene: TRBD1; CDR3 protein: CASSYPGQGNTEAFF; CDR3 DNA: TGTGCCAGCAGCTATCCGGGACAGGGGAACACTGAAGCTTTCTTT
J gene: TRBJ1-6; V gene: TRBV6-5; D gene: TRBD1; CDR3 protein: CASRGQVVNSPLHF; CDR3 DNA: TGTGCCAGCAGGGGACAGGTTGTTAATTCACCCCTCCACTTT
J gene: TRBJ2-1; V gene: TRBV9; D gene: TRBD2; CDR3 protein: CASSPSGTSSYNEQFF; CDR3 DNA: TGTGCCAGCAGCCCCAGCGGGACCAGCTCCTACAATGAGCAGTTCTTC
J gene: TRBJ1-1; V gene: TRBV5-4; D gene: -; CDR3 protein: CASTRDFAEAFF; CDR3 DNA: TGTGCCAGCACCCGGGATTTCGCTGAAGCTTTCTTT
J gene: TRBJ1-1; V gene: TRBV28; D gene: -; CDR3 protein: CASSSWAEETEAFF; CDR3 DNA: TGTGCCAGCAGCTCTTGGGCAGAAGAAACTGAAGCTTTCTTT
J gene: TRBJ1-4; V gene: TRBV4-2; D gene: TRBD1; CDR3 protein: CASSQAGTGLPGEKLFF; CDR3 DNA: TGTGCCAGCAGCCAGGCCGGGACAGGGCTGCCGGGTGAAAAACTGTTTTTT
J gene: TRBJ1-2; V gene: TRBV5-4; D gene: -; CDR3 protein: CASSLEAGATPTYGYTF; CDR3 DNA: TGTGCCAGCAGCTTGGAGGCGGGGGCGACTCCTACCTATGGCTACACCTTC
J gene: TRBJ2-1; V gene: TRBV7-2; D gene: TRBD2; CDR3 protein: CASSLARGGDNEQFF; CDR3 DNA: TGTGCCAGCAGCTTAGCTCGTGGGGGGGACAATGAGCAGTTCTTC